This TCR beta chain was sequenced for a study of OX40 agonist ivuxolimab in advanced cancers. Measured with immunoSEQ multiplex PCR; TCRdb has only the in-frame clones, and not every one. This sample has 75,000 or so clones; roughly 80% occur once, and the top ten carry about 7.4%. This clone was detected only a few times. CDR3 length: 16 residues. J lost 6 bases, V lost 4 bases, and 13 bases had no gene match. Germline loops: CDR1 SGDLS, CDR2 YYNGEE. Material: CD4+ or CD8+ T cells sorted from blood, obtained in a trial of the OX40 agonist ivuxolimab. This clonotype originated in an adult with an advanced solid tumor such as melanoma, head and neck, liver or kidney cancer. V and J are TRBV9 and TRBJ2-3, with TRBD1 matching over 8 bases. The CDR3 spells CASSPRLGQGADTQYF. In nucleotides, the CDR3 is TGTGCCAGCAGCCCCCGGCTGGGGCAGGGGGCTGATACGCAGTATTTT.